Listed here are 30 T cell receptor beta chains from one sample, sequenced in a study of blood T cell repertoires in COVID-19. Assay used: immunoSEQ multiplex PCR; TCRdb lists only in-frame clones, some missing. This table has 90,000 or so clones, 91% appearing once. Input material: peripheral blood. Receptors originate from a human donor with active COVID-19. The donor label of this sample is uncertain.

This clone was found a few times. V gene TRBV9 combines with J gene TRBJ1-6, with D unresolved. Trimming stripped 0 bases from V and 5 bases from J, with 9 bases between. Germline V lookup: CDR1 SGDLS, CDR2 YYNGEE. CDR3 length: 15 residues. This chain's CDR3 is CASSVEAVDNSPLHF. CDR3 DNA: TGTGCCAGCAGCGTAGAGGCGGTAGATAATTCACCCCTCCACTTT.

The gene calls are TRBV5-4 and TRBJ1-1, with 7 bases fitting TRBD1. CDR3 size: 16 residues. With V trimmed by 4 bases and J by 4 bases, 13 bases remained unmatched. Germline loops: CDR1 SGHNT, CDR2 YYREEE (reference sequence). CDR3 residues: CASSPRPPTGATEAFF. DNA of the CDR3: TGTGCCAGCAGCCCCCGACCGCCTACAGGGGCCACTGAAGCTTTCTTT.

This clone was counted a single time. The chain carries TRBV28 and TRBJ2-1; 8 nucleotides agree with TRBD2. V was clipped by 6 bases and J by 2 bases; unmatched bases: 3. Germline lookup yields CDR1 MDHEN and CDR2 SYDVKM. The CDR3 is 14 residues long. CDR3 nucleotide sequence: TGTGCCAGCAGGGGTAGCGGGGCCTACAATGAGCAGTTCTTC. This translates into CASRGSGAYNEQFF.

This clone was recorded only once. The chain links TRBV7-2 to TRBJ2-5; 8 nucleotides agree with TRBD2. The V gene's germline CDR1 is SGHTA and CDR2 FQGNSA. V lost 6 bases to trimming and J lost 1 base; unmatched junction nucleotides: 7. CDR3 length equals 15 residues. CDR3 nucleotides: TGTGCCAGCAGTGAGTTGGCGGGGGGCCAAGAGACCCAGTACTTC. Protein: CASSELAGGQETQYF.

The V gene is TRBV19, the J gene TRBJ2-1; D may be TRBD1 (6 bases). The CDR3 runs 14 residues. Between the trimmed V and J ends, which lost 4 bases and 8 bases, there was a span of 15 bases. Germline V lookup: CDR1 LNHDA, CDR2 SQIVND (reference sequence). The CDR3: CASSRGLGPHEQFF. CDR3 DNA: TGTGCCAGTAGTAGGGGGCTAGGCCCCCATGAGCAGTTCTTC. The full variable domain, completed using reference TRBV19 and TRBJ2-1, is DGGITQSPKYLFRKEGQNVTLSCEQNLNHDAMYWYRQDPGQGLRLIYYSQIVNDFQKGDIAEGYSVSREKKESFPLTVTSAQKNPTAFYLCASSRGLGPHEQFFGPGTRLTVL.

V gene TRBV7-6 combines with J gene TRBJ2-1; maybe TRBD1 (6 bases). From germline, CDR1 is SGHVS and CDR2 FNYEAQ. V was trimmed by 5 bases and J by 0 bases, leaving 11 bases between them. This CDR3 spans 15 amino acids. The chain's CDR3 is CASSRTASSYNEQFF. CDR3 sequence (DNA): TGTGCCAGCAGCCGGACAGCGAGCTCCTACAATGAGCAGTTCTTC.

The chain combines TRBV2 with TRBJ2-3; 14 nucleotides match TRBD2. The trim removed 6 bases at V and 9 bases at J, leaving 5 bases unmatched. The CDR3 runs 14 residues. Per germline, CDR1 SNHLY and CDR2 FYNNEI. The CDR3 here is CASRAGTSGGTQYF. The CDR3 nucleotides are TGTGCCAGCAGAGCCGGGACTAGCGGGGGAACGCAGTATTTT.

The CDR3 protein is CASSPQGDGYTF. As DNA, the CDR3 is TGTGCCAGCTCACCACAGGGGGATGGCTACACCTTC. The rearrangement links TRBV18 to TRBJ1-2; D may be TRBD1 (6 bases). V was cut by 1 base and J by 6 bases, with 6 bases left in between. Germline V gene lookup returns CDR1 KGHSH and CDR2 LQKENI. This CDR3 has 12 residues.

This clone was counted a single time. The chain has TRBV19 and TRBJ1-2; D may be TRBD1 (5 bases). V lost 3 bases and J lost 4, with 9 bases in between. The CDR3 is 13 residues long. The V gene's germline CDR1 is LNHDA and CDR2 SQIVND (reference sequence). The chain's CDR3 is CASSIGGGYGYTF. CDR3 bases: TGTGCCAGTAGTATCGGGGGAGGCTATGGCTACACCTTC. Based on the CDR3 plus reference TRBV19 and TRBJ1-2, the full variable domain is DGGITQSPKYLFRKEGQNVTLSCEQNLNHDAMYWYRQDPGQGLRLIYYSQIVNDFQKGDIAEGYSVSREKKESFPLTVTSAQKNPTAFYLCASSIGGGYGYTFGSGTRLTVV.

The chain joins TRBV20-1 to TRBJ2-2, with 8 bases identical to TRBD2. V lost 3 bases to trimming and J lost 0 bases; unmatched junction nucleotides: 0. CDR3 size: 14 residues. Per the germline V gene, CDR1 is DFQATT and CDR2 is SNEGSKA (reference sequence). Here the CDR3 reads CSASSGANTGELFF. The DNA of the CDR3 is TGCAGTGCTAGTAGCGGGGCGAACACCGGGGAGCTGTTTTTT.

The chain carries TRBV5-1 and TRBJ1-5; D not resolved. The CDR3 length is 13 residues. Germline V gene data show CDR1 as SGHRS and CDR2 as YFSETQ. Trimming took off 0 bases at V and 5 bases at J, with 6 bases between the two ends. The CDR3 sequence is CASSLVSDQPQHF. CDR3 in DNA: TGCGCCAGCAGCTTGGTTTCAGATCAGCCCCAGCATTTT.

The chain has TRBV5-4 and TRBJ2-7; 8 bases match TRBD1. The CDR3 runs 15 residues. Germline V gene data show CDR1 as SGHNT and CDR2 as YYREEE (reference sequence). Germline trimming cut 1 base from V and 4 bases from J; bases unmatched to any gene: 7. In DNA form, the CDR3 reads TGTGCCAGCAGCTTGATGTCAGGGGGCTCATACGAGCAGTACTTC. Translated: CASSLMSGGSYEQYF. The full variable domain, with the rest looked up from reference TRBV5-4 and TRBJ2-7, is ETGVTQSPTHLIKTRGQQVTLRCSSQSGHNTVSWYQQALGQGPQFIFQYYREEENGRGNFPPRFSGLQFPNYSSELNVNALELDDSALYLCASSLMSGGSYEQYFGPGTRLTVT.

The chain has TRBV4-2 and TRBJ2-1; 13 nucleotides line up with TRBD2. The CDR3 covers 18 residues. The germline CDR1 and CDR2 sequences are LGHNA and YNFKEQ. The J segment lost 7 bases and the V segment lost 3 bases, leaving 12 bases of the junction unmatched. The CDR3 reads CASSQRSPTSGGANEQFF. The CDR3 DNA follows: TGTGCCAGCAGCCAGCGGAGCCCTACTAGCGGGGGGGCGAATGAGCAGTTCTTC.

This chain's CDR3 is CASRQQGSEETQYF. CDR3 DNA sequence: TGCGCCAGCAGGCAACAGGGCTCGGAAGAGACCCAGTACTTC. The rearrangement links TRBV5-1 to TRBJ2-5; TRBD1 might be the D (6 bases). Looked up from germline, CDR1 is SGHRS and CDR2 is YFSETQ. V was pared by 5 bases and J by 3 bases, with 14 bases between. The CDR3 runs 14 residues.

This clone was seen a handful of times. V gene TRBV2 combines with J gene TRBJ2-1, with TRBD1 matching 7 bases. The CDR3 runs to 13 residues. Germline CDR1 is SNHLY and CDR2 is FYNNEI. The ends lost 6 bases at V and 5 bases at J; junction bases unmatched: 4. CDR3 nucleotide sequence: TGTGCCAGCAGAGGGGGCGCGAACAATGAGCAGTTCTTC. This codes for CASRGGANNEQFF.

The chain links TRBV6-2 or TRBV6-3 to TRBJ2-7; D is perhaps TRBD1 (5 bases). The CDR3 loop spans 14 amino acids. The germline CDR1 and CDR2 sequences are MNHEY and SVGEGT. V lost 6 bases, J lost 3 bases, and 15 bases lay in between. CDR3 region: CASSPGHQDYEQYF. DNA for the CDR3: TGTGCCAGCAGCCCCGGACACCAGGACTACGAGCAGTACTTC.

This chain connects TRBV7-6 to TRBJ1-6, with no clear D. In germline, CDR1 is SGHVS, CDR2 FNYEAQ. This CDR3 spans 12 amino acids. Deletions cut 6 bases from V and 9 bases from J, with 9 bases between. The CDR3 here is CASRSAPSPLHF. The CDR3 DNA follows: TGTGCCAGCAGGAGTGCTCCTTCACCCCTCCACTTT.

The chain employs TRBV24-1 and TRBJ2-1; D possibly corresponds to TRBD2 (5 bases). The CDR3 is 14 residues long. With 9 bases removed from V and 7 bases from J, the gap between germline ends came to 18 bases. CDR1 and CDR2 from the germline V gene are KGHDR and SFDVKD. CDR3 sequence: CATRHSRSGNEQFF. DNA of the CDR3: TGTGCCACCCGCCATTCCAGATCGGGAAATGAGCAGTTCTTC.

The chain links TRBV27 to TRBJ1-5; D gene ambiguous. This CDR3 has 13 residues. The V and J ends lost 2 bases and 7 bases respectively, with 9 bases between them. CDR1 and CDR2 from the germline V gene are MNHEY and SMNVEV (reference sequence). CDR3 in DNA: TGTGCCAGCAGTTTAAGCCCTATGCAGCCCCAGCATTTT. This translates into CASSLSPMQPQHF.

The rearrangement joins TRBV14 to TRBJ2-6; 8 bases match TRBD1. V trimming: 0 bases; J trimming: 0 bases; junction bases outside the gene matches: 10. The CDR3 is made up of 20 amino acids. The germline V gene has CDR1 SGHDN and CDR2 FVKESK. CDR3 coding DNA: TGTGCCAGCAGCCAAGATGGAAGGGACAGGCCCTTCTCTGGGGCCAACGTCCTGACTTTC. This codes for CASSQDGRDRPFSGANVLTF.

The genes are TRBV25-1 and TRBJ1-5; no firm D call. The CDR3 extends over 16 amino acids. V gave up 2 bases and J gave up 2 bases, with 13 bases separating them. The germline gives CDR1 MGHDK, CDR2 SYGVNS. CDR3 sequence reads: CASSEIGGVGNQPQHF. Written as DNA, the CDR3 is TGTGCCAGCAGTGAAATCGGAGGCGTCGGCAATCAGCCCCAGCATTTT. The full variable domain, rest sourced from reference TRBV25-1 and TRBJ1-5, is EADIYQTPRYLVIGTGKKITLECSQTMGHDKMYWYQQDPGMELHLIHYSYGVNSTEKGDLSSESTVSRIRTEHFPLTLESARPSHTSQYLCASSEIGGVGNQPQHFGDGTRLSIL.

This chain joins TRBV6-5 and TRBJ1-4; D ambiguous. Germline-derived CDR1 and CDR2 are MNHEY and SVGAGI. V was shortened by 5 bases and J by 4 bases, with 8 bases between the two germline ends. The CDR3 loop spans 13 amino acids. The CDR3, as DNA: TGTGCCAGCAGTAGCCGGGTTAATGAAAAACTGTTTTTT. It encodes CASSSRVNEKLFF.

The CDR3 sequence: CASSQVGLAGGTQETQYF. CDR3 sequence (DNA): TGCGCCAGCAGCCAAGTGGGCCTAGCGGGGGGGACTCAAGAGACCCAGTACTTC. The chain employs TRBV4-1 and TRBJ2-5, with TRBD2 matching over 12 bases. CDR1 is MGHRA, CDR2 YSYEKL, per germline. Unmatched junction bases numbered 8, after V lost 1 base and J lost 2 bases. CDR3 length equals 18 residues.

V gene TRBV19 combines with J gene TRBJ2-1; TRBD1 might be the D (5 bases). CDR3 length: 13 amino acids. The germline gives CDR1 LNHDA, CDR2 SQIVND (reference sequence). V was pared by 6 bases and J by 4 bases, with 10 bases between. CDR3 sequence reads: CASSPRAYNEQFF. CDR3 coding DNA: TGTGCCAGTAGCCCCAGGGCGTACAATGAGCAGTTCTTC.

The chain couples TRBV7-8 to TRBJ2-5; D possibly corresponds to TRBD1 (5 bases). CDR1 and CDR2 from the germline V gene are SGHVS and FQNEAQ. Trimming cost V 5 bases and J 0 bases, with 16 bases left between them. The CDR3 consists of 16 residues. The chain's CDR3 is CASSVGRIPNQETQYF. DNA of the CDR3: TGTGCCAGCAGCGTGGGGCGGATACCTAACCAAGAGACCCAGTACTTC.

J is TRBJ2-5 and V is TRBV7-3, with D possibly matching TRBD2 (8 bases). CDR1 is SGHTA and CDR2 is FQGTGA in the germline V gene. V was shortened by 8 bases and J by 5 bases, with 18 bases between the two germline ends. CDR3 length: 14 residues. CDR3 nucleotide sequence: TGTGCCAGCTCGAGGGGGCTAGCGGGCGAGACCCAGTACTTC. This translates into CASSRGLAGETQYF.

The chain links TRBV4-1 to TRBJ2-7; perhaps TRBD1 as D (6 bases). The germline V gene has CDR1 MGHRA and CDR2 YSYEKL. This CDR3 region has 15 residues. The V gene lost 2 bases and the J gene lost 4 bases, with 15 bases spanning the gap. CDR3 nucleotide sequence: TGCGCCAGCAGCCAAAGGGACACGCCAATTTACGAGCAGTACTTC. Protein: CASSQRDTPIYEQYF.

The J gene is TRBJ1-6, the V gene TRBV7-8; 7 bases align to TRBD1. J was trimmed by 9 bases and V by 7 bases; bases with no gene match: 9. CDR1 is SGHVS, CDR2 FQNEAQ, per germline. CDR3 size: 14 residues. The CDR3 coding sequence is TGTGCCAGCAACTTGACAGGGATGCGTTCACCCCTCCACTTT. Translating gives CASNLTGMRSPLHF.

In DNA form, the CDR3 reads TGTGCCAGCCAAGCCTCAGGGGATAACACTGAAGCTTTCTTT. Protein sequence: CASQASGDNTEAFF. This chain uses TRBV10-3 with TRBJ1-1, with a tentative D call TRBD1 (6 bases). From germline, CDR1 is ENHRY and CDR2 SYGVKD. V was pared by 10 bases and J by 2 bases, with 17 bases between. The CDR3 is 14 residues long.

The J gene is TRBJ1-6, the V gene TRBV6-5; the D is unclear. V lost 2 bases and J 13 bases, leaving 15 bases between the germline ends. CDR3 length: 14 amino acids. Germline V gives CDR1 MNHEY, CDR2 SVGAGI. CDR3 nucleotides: TGTGCCAGCAGTTACCGAGGCGGTGATAATCCCCTCCACTTT. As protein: CASSYRGGDNPLHF.